These 28 T cell receptor beta chains came from one sample sequenced in a study of a mutant IDH1 vaccine in newly diagnosed glioma. The table came from immunoSEQ multiplex PCR; TCRdb's copy has only in-frame clones and leaves some out. The data contain roughly 15,000 clones, roughly nine tenths of them singletons. The time point: baseline, week 1 (first vaccination visit). The treatment here: pre-vaccination baseline after standard-of-care therapy. The sequenced sample was PBMCs, obtained from a glioma patient treated with radiotherapy, temozolomide or both. The receptors derive from a middle-aged woman with glioma. Some clones in this sample may be carry-over from other donors' samples.

The rearrangement links TRBV29-1 to TRBJ2-1, with D possibly TRBD1 on 5 matching bases. The V gene lost 7 bases and the J gene lost 5 bases, with 9 bases spanning the gap. Per the germline V gene, CDR1 is SQVTM and CDR2 is ANQGSEA. The CDR3 loop spans 11 amino acids. CDR3 nucleotide sequence: TGCAGCGCAAGGGGTGACAATGAGCAGTTCTTC. This sequence encodes CSARGDNEQFF.

This chain joins TRBV27 and TRBJ2-1; TRBD1 or TRBD2 may be the D gene (6 bases each). Per the germline V gene, CDR1 is MNHEY and CDR2 is SMNVEV (reference sequence). V lost 6 bases and J 6 bases, leaving 18 bases between the germline ends. The CDR3 has 15 amino acids. The CDR3 nucleotides read TGTGCCAGCAGACACTCCGGGGGCCCCACCAATGAGCAGTTCTTC. It encodes CASRHSGGPTNEQFF.

This chain uses TRBV6-1 with TRBJ1-2; the D gene is possibly TRBD1 (6 bases). The germline CDR1 and CDR2 sequences are MNHNS and SASEGT. The germline V and J ends were trimmed by 7 bases and 3 bases, with 12 bases remaining between them. The CDR3 sequence is 13 residues long. The CDR3 sequence is CASKKGQYYGYTF. The CDR3 DNA reads TGTGCCAGCAAGAAAGGACAGTACTATGGCTACACCTTC.

The chain recombines TRBV7-2 with TRBJ2-7; no clear D. Germline V lookup: CDR1 SGHTA, CDR2 FQGNSA. Trimming left V 1 base short and J 6 bases short, with 10 bases between. The length of the CDR3 is 13 residues. CDR3 in amino acids: CASSLVWGPEQYF. The DNA for the CDR3 is TGTGCCAGCAGCTTAGTCTGGGGTCCCGAGCAGTACTTC.

The chain uses TRBV7-2 and TRBJ2-5; the D gene is possibly TRBD1 (5 bases). V lost 6 bases to trimming and J lost 1 base, with 6 bases between them. CDR1 and CDR2 (germline): SGHTA, FQGNSA. This CDR3 comprises 12 residues. CDR3 in amino acids: CASRGRQETQYF. CDR3 bases: TGTGCCAGCAGGGGGCGCCAAGAGACCCAGTACTTC.

This clone came up a few times. This chain connects TRBV10-1 to TRBJ1-1; D ambiguous. CDR1 WNHNN and CDR2 SYGVQD come from the germline V gene (reference sequence). V was pared by 7 bases and J by 1 base, with 10 bases between. CDR3 length equals 13 residues. The CDR3 region is CASTARRNTEAFF. CDR3 nucleotides: TGCGCCAGCACCGCCCGGCGGAACACTGAAGCTTTCTTT.

This clone was seen just once. V usage is TRBV7-9 and J usage is TRBJ2-3; D may be TRBD1 (5 bases). Germline values: CDR1 SEHNR, CDR2 FQNEAQ (reference sequence). Trimming pared 5 bases from V and 8 bases from J, leaving 11 bases between. This CDR3 region has 12 residues. This CDR3 reads CASSSDRSTQYF. CDR3 DNA: TGTGCCAGCAGCAGCGACAGATCTACGCAGTATTTT.

This chain uses TRBV4-1 with TRBJ1-5; 8 positions agree with TRBD1. Looked up from germline, CDR1 is MGHRA and CDR2 is YSYEKL. The CDR3 has 18 residues. After removal of 3 bases from V and 0 bases from J, the junction contained 10 bases not matched to a gene. The CDR3 bases are TGCGCCAGCAGCCAGGGTACCACAGGGGGTGTTAGCAATCAGCCCCAGCATTTT. Amino acids: CASSQGTTGGVSNQPQHF.

The chain is built from TRBV2 and TRBJ2-5; D is possibly TRBD1 or TRBD2 (5 bases each). This CDR3 has 13 residues. Germline lookup yields CDR1 SNHLY and CDR2 FYNNEI. Trimming pared 7 bases from V and 2 bases from J, leaving 11 bases between. The CDR3 coding sequence is TGTGCCAGCAACAAGGGACGGCAAGAGACCCAGTACTTC. Protein: CASNKGRQETQYF.

J is TRBJ2-2 and V is TRBV6-1; the D call may be TRBD1 or TRBD2 (6 bases each). The germline V and J ends were trimmed by 6 bases and 5 bases, with 13 bases remaining between them. Germline-derived CDR1 and CDR2 are MNHNS and SASEGT. The CDR3 is 14 amino acids. DNA for the CDR3: TGTGCCAGCAGCCTTTGGAGGGGGACCGGGGAGCTGTTTTTT. Protein sequence: CASSLWRGTGELFF.

This sequence joins TRBV19 and TRBJ2-7, with 10 bases lining up with TRBD1. Trimming removed 6 bases from V and 2 bases from J; junction bases left unmatched: 4. The CDR3 loop spans 14 amino acids. Looked up from germline, CDR1 is LNHDA and CDR2 is SQIVND (reference sequence). The CDR3 sequence: CASRGQGRTYEQYF. The CDR3 coding sequence is TGTGCCAGTAGGGGACAGGGGAGGACCTACGAGCAGTACTTC.

This clone has just one count. The J gene is TRBJ2-5, the V gene TRBV15, with a weak D call TRBD2 (6 bases). The germline CDR1 and CDR2 sequences are LNHNV and YYDKDF (reference sequence). With 6 bases removed from V and 5 bases from J, the gap between germline ends came to 13 bases. The CDR3 length is 13 residues. CDR3 DNA: TGTGCCACCAGGAAAGGGGCGGGGGAGACCCAGTACTTC. It translates to CATRKGAGETQYF.

This clone came up once. J is TRBJ1-4 and V is TRBV5-6, with D unresolved. Germline CDR1 SGHDT, CDR2 YYEEEE. CDR3 size: 18 residues. Trimming removed 3 bases at V and 0 bases at J, with 18 bases between. The CDR3 region is CASSSTTDWQPTNEKLFF. CDR3 sequence (DNA): TGTGCCAGCAGCTCGACAACCGATTGGCAGCCAACTAATGAAAAACTGTTTTTT. Drawing the rest from reference TRBV5-6 and TRBJ1-4, the complete variable domain is DAGVTQSPTHLIKTRGQQVTLRCSPKSGHDTVSWYQQALGQGPQFIFQYYEEEERQRGNFPDRFSGHQFPNYSSELNVNALLLGDSALYLCASSSTTDWQPTNEKLFFGSGTQLSVL.

The rearrangement uses TRBV7-8 and TRBJ2-1; 7 nucleotides agree with TRBD2. CDR1 and CDR2 (germline): SGHVS, FQNEAQ. This CDR3 contains 20 residues. Trimming cost V 5 bases and J 0 bases; bases outside gene matches: 19. The CDR3 here is CASSPSPILAQPSSYNEQFF. CDR3 in DNA: TGTGCCAGCAGCCCTAGCCCGATACTAGCGCAACCCAGCTCCTACAATGAGCAGTTCTTC.

The chain couples TRBV27 to TRBJ2-1; 8 nucleotides align to TRBD1. Germline CDR1 reads MNHEY; CDR2 reads SMNVEV (reference sequence). J was trimmed by 7 bases and V by 8 bases; bases with no gene match: 10. This CDR3 is built from 14 residues. Here the CDR3 reads CASCSGTGWNEQFF. In nucleotides, the CDR3 is TGTGCCAGCTGCTCCGGGACAGGTTGGAATGAGCAGTTCTTC.

The rearrangement uses TRBV7-8 and TRBJ2-7, with TRBD1 matching over 7 bases. Germline V gene sequence: CDR1 SGHVS, CDR2 FQNEAQ. V gave up 0 bases and J gave up 4 bases; unmatched junction bases: 6. This CDR3 is built from 15 residues. In DNA form, the CDR3 reads TGTGCCAGCAGCTTAGCCCAGGGGGTCAAATACGAGCAGTACTTC. It translates to CASSLAQGVKYEQYF. The variable domain in full, completed from reference TRBV7-8 and TRBJ2-7, reads GAGVSQSPRYKVAKRGQDVALRCDPISGHVSLFWYQQALGQGPEFLTYFQNEAQLDKSGLPSDRFFAERPEGSVSTLKIQRTQQEDSAVYLCASSLAQGVKYEQYFGPGTRLTVT.

This rearrangement joins TRBV2 to TRBJ1-6; tentatively, D is TRBD1 (5 bases). Trimming cost V 4 bases and J 9 bases, with 13 bases left between them. The CDR3 is made up of 14 amino acids. CDR1 is SNHLY, CDR2 FYNNEI, per germline. CDR3 sequence reads: CASSGSGWASPLHF. The CDR3 DNA is TGTGCCAGCAGTGGGTCAGGGTGGGCTTCACCCCTCCACTTT.

J is TRBJ1-5 and V is TRBV19; 7 nucleotides align to TRBD1. The CDR3 totals 14 residues. CDR1 and CDR2 (germline): LNHDA, SQIVND (reference sequence). The trim removed 6 bases at V and 6 bases at J, leaving 8 bases unmatched. The CDR3 DNA follows: TGTGCCAGTAGCCTGAGGGGGCCCTCTCAGCCCCAGCATTTT. This translates into CASSLRGPSQPQHF.

This chain connects TRBV5-1 to TRBJ2-1, with TRBD2 identical over 9 bases. CDR1 and CDR2 (germline): SGHRS, YFSETQ. This CDR3 spans 14 amino acids. V lost 3 bases to trimming and J lost 4 bases; unmatched junction nucleotides: 2. The DNA of the CDR3 is TGCGCCAGCAGCTCAGGACTAGCGTACAATGAGCAGTTCTTC. Translated, it gives CASSSGLAYNEQFF.

The rearrangement uses TRBV5-1 and TRBJ2-2, with TRBD2 matching over 11 bases. The length of the CDR3 is 17 residues. J was trimmed by 0 bases and V by 3 bases; bases with no gene match: 4. Germline CDR1 and CDR2: SGHRS and YFSETQ. The CDR3 DNA reads TGCGCCAGCAGCTCACTAGCGGGGGTAGCGAACACCGGGGAGCTGTTTTTT. Encoded protein: CASSSLAGVANTGELFF. The full variable domain, its missing parts supplied by reference TRBV5-1 and TRBJ2-2, is KAGVTQTPRYLIKTRGQQVTLSCSPISGHRSVSWYQQTPGQGLQFLFEYFSETQRNKGNFPGRFSGRQFSNSRSEMNVSTLELGDSALYLCASSSLAGVANTGELFFGEGSRLTVL.

This clone was seen a single time. The chain combines TRBV5-4 with TRBJ1-2, with 8 bases identical to TRBD1. Germline loops: CDR1 SGHNT, CDR2 YYREEE (reference sequence). After removal of 3 bases from V and 4 bases from J, the junction contained 11 bases not matched to a gene. The CDR3 spans 16 residues. DNA for the CDR3: TGTGCCAGCAGCTCTATACAGGGGGTTGGTATCTATGGCTACACCTTC. Translation gives CASSSIQGVGIYGYTF.

This clone was seen a single time. The J gene is TRBJ1-3, the V gene TRBV29-1, with D possibly matching TRBD1 (5 bases). V was clipped by 5 bases and J by 4 bases, with 9 bases between them. The CDR3 extends over 12 amino acids. Germline CDR1 SQVTM, CDR2 ANQGSEA. CDR3 DNA: TGCAGCGTTCGGACACAGGGAAACACCATATATTTT. It yields the protein CSVRTQGNTIYF. Full variable domain (missing parts from reference TRBV29-1 and TRBJ1-3): SAVISQKPSRDICQRGTSLTIQCQVDSQVTMMFWYRQQPGQSLTLIATANQGSEATYESGFVIDKFPISRPNLTFSTLTVSNMSPEDSSIYLCSVRTQGNTIYFGEGSWLTVV.

J is TRBJ2-1 and V is TRBV28; a possible D gene is TRBD2 (8 bases). Germline loops: CDR1 MDHEN, CDR2 SYDVKM. CDR3 size: 15 residues. Trimming left V 3 bases short and J 6 bases short, with 15 bases between. The CDR3 DNA is TGTGCCAGCAGTTTGACCGGGAGGGGGCTCAATGAGCAGTTCTTC. Protein: CASSLTGRGLNEQFF.

This clone was recorded once. The chain combines TRBV4-1 with TRBJ2-5; 7 nucleotides agree with TRBD2. This CDR3 has 15 residues. Looked up from germline, CDR1 is MGHRA and CDR2 is YSYEKL. V lost 3 bases to trimming and J lost 4 bases; unmatched junction nucleotides: 8. The chain's CDR3 is CASSQLLSGGETQYF. The CDR3 DNA is TGCGCCAGCAGCCAGCTCCTCTCGGGGGGAGAGACCCAGTACTTC.

In DNA form, the CDR3 reads TGTGCCAGCAGTTATGGGGCAGGGGATAGCGGCTACACCTTC. Translation gives CASSYGAGDSGYTF. The chain joins TRBV6-5 to TRBJ1-2; TRBD1 is a possible D gene (6 bases). V was shortened by 3 bases and J by 8 bases, with 16 bases between the two germline ends. CDR3 length: 14 residues. CDR1 and CDR2 (germline): MNHEY, SVGAGI.

The rearrangement uses TRBV5-1 and TRBJ2-1; 11 nucleotides line up with TRBD2. In germline, CDR1 is SGHRS, CDR2 YFSETQ. This CDR3 spans 16 amino acids. With 0 bases clipped from V and 2 bases from J, the junction kept 1 base outside the gene matches. DNA for the CDR3: TGCGCCAGCAGCTTGGTACTAGCGGGGGCCTACAATGAGCAGTTCTTC. This codes for CASSLVLAGAYNEQFF.

This clone was observed a handful of times. V usage is TRBV14 and J usage is TRBJ2-1, with D hard to call. Germline-derived CDR1 and CDR2 are SGHDN and FVKESK. With 4 bases removed from V and 0 bases from J, the gap between germline ends came to 13 bases. The CDR3 has 16 residues. CDR3: CASSPLVESSYNEQFF. DNA for the CDR3: TGTGCCAGCAGCCCCCTGGTGGAGAGCTCCTACAATGAGCAGTTCTTC.

This chain connects TRBV28 to TRBJ2-7; a weak D match, TRBD2 (6 bases). The CDR3 loop spans 13 amino acids. V was trimmed by 4 bases and J by 3 bases, leaving 10 bases between them. Per the germline V gene, CDR1 is MDHEN and CDR2 is SYDVKM. CDR3 DNA: TGTGCCAGCAGTTGGGGGGTGGACTACGAGCAGTACTTC. Protein product: CASSWGVDYEQYF. The full variable domain, with the rest looked up from reference TRBV28 and TRBJ2-7, is DVKVTQSSRYLVKRTGEKVFLECVQDMDHENMFWYRQDPGLGLRLIYFSYDVKMKEKGDIPEGYSVSREKKERFSLILESASTNQTSMYLCASSWGVDYEQYFGPGTRLTVT.